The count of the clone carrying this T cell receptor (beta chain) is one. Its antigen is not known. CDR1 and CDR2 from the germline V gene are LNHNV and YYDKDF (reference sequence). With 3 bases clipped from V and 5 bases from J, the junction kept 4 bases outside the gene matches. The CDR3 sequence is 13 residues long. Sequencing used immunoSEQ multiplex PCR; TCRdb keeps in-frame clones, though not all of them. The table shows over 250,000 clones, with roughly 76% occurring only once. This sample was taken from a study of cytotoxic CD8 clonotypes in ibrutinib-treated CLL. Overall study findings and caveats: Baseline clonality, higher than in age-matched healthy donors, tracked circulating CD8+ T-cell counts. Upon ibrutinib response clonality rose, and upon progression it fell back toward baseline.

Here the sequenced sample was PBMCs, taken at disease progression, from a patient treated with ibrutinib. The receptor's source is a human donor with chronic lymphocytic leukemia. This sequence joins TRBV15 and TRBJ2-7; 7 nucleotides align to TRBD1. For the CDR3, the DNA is TGTGCCACCAGCAGTGGGCAGGGGGACGAGCAGTACTTC. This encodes CATSSGQGDEQYF.